This T cell receptor beta chain was observed in a study of OX40 agonist ivuxolimab in advanced cancers. With V trimmed by 0 bases and J by 10 bases, 9 bases remained unmatched. Germline V lookup: CDR1 MNHEY, CDR2 SMNVEV (reference sequence). The CDR3 covers 15 residues. Profiled with immunoSEQ multiplex PCR; TCRdb holds only in-frame clones, not every one. Of approximately 61,000 clones listed, around nine tenths are singletons. The rearrangement uses TRBV27 and TRBJ2-7; 10 nucleotides line up with TRBD2. The specimen comprised CD4+ or CD8+ T cells sorted from blood, sampled in a trial of the OX40 agonist ivuxolimab. This clonotype was sampled from an adult with an advanced solid tumor such as melanoma, head and neck, liver or kidney cancer. The DNA for the CDR3 is TGTGCCAGCAGTTTATCCTCCCTAGCGGGAGCTAATCAGTACTTC. Its translation is CASSLSSLAGANQYF.